The T cell receptor (beta chain) under discussion was sequenced for a study of early T cells in non-severe SARS-CoV-2 infection. Study as a whole: Unpaired chains resulted from sequencing bulk RNA of unsorted whole blood.

This clonotype has a handful of counts. The antigen is unknown. General observations from the study: The study's VDJdb matching favored anti-spike CD8 responses and missed private and CD4 specificities.

TCRdb recomputed calls from the 5' RACE reads with MiXCR, one row per CDR3 protein. The repertoire consists of tens of thousands of distinct CDR3 sequences, with 5.5% to 6% occurring once and the leading ten covering around 5%. CDR1 is SGHNT and CDR2 is YYREEE in the germline V gene (reference sequence). With 4 bases removed from V and 1 base from J, the gap between germline ends came to 9 bases. This CDR3 has 15 amino acids. The clonotype originates from an adult who was a healthcare worker with PCR-confirmed SARS-CoV-2 infection or an uninfected control (not recorded which). Sequenced sample: whole blood. The chain links TRBV5-4 to TRBJ2-6; D is uncertain. The chain's CDR3 is CASSPDGSGANVLTF. The CDR3 DNA reads TGTGCCAGCAGCCCGGACGGGTCTGGGGCCAACGTCCTGACTTTC.